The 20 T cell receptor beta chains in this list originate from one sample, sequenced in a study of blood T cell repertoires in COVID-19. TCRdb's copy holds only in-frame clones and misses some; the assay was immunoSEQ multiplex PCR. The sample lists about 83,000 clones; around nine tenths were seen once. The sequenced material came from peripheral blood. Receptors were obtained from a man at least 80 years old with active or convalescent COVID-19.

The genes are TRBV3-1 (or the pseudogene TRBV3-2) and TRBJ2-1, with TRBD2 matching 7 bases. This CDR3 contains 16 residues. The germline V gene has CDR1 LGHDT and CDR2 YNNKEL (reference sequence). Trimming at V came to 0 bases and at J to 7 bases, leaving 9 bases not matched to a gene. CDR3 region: CASSQEWGRAMNEQFF. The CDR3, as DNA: TGTGCCAGCAGCCAAGAGTGGGGGAGGGCCATGAATGAGCAGTTCTTC.

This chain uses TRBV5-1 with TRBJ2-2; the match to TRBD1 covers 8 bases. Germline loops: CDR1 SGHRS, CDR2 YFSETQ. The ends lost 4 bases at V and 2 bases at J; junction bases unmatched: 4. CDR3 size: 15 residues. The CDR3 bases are TGCGCCAGCAGCCCGACAGGGGTCAACACCGGGGAGCTGTTTTTT. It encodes CASSPTGVNTGELFF.

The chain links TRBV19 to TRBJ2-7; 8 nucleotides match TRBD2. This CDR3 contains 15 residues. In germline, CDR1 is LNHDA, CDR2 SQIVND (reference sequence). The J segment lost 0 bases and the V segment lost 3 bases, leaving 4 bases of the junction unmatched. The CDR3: CASSILAGPSYEQYV. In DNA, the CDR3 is TGTGCCAGTAGTATTTTAGCGGGACCCTCCTACGAGCAGTACGTC.

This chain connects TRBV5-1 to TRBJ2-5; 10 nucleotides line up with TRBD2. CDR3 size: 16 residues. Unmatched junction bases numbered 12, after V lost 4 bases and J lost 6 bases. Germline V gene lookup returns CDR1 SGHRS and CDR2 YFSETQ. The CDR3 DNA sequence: TGCGCCAGCAGCCGGGGGTTTCAGCGGGAGGGTCAGACCCAGTACTTC. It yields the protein CASSRGFQREGQTQYF. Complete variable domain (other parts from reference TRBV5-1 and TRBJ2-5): KAGVTQTPRYLIKTRGQQVTLSCSPISGHRSVSWYQQTPGQGLQFLFEYFSETQRNKGNFPGRFSGRQFSNSRSEMNVSTLELGDSALYLCASSRGFQREGQTQYFGPGTRLLVL.

The CDR3, as DNA: TGTGCCAGCAGCTCCCTCGGAGGGAACACTGAAGCTTTCTTT. This gives the protein CASSSLGGNTEAFF. The chain uses TRBV7-2 and TRBJ1-1; D gene ambiguous. The length of the CDR3 is 14 residues. V gave up 4 bases and J gave up 1 base, with 10 bases separating them. Germline V gives CDR1 SGHTA, CDR2 FQGNSA.

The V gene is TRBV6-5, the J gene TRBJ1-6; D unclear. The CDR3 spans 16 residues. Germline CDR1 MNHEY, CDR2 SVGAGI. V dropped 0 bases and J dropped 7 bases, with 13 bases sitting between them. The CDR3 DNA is TGTGCCAGCAGTTACTCGGTCCCTGGGCCGAATTCACCCCTCCACTTT. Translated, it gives CASSYSVPGPNSPLHF.

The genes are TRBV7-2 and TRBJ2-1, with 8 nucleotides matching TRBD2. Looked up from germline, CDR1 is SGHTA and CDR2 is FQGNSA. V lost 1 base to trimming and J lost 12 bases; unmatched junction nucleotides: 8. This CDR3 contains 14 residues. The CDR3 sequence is CASSLGLARPGQFF. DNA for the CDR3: TGTGCCAGCAGCTTAGGACTAGCGCGCCCCGGGCAGTTCTTC.

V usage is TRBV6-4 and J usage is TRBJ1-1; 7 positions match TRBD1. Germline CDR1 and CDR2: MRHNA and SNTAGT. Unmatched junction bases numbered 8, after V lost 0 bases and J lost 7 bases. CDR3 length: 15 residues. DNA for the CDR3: TGTGCCAGCAGTGACTCGCGAAGTCAGGGGGGTGAAGCTTTCTTT. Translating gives CASSDSRSQGGEAFF.

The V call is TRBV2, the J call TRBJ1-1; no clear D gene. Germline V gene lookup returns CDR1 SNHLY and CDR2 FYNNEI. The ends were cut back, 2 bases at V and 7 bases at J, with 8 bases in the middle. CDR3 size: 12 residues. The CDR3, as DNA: TGTGCCAGCAGTGAACTGGGAGATGAAGCTTTCTTT. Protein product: CASSELGDEAFF.

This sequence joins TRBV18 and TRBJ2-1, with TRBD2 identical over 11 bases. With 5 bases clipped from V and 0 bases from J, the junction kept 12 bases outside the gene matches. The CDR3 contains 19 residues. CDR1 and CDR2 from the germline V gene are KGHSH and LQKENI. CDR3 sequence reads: CASSWTPSGRYSSYNEQFF. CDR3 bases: TGTGCCAGCTCATGGACTCCTAGCGGGAGGTACAGCTCCTACAATGAGCAGTTCTTC.

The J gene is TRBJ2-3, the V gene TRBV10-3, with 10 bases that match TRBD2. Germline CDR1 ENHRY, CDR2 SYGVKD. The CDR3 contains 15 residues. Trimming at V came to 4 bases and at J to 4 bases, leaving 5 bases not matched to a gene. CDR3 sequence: CAISGGAGGPDTQYF. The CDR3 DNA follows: TGTGCCATCAGTGGGGGAGCGGGAGGGCCAGATACGCAGTATTTT.

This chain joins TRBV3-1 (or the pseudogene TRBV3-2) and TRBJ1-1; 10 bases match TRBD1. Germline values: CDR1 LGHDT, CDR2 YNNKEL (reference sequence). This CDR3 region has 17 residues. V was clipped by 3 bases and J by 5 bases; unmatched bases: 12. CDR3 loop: CASSQSRDRGRRTEAFF. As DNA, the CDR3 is TGTGCCAGCAGCCAGTCCCGGGACAGGGGACGTAGGACTGAAGCTTTCTTT.

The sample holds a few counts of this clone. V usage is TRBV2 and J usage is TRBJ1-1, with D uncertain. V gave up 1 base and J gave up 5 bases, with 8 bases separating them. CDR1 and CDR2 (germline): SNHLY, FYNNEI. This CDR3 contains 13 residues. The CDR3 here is CASSEGRMTEAFF. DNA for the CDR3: TGTGCCAGCAGTGAAGGCAGAATGACTGAAGCTTTCTTT.

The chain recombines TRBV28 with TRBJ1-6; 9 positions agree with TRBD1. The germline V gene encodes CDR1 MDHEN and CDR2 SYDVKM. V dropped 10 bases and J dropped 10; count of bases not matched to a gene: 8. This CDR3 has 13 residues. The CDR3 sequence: CATHRGLGSPLHF. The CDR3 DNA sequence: TGTGCCACCCACAGGGGGCTAGGGTCACCCCTCCACTTT.

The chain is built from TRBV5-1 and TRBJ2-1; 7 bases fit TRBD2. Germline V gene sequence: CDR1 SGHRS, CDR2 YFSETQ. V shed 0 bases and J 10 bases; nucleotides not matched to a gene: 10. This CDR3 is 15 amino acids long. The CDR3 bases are TGCGCCAGCAGCTTGGATGCGGGGGTGGGGAAAGAGCAGTTCTTC. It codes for CASSLDAGVGKEQFF.

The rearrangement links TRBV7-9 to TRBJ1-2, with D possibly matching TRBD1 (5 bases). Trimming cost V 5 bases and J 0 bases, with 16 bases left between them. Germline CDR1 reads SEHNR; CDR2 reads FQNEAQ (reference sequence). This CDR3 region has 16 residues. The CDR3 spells CASSPTLGPTNYGYTF. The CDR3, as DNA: TGTGCCAGCAGCCCAACTTTGGGGCCCACTAACTATGGCTACACCTTC. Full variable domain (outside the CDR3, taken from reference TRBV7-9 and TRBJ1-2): DTGVSQNPRHKITKRGQNVTFRCDPISEHNRLYWYRQTLGQGPEFLTYFQNEAQLEKSRLLSDRFSAERPKGSFSTLEIQRTEQGDSAMYLCASSPTLGPTNYGYTFGSGTRLTVV.

CDR3 nucleotides: TGTGCCAGCAGTTCAGGACAGGGGGCGCGCAGCAATCAGCCCCAGCATTTT. Protein: CASSSGQGARSNQPQHF. V and J are TRBV28 and TRBJ1-5; TRBD1 agrees at 11 bases. In germline, CDR1 is MDHEN, CDR2 SYDVKM. V shed 4 bases, J shed 1 base, and the junction held 6 bases outside the gene matches. The CDR3 is 17 amino acids.

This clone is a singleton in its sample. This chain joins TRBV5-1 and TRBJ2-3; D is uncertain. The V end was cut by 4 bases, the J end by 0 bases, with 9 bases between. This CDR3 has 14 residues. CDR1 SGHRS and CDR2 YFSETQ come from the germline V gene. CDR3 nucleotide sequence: TGCGCCAGCAGCATCCAAATGAGCACAGATACGCAGTATTTT. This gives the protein CASSIQMSTDTQYF.

This CDR3 reads CASSSGTSGRTDTQYF. The CDR3 DNA reads TGTGCCAGCAGCTCCGGGACTAGCGGGAGAACAGATACGCAGTATTTT. This chain links TRBV11-3 with TRBJ2-3, with TRBD2 matching 14 bases. The CDR3 contains 16 residues. In germline, CDR1 is SGHNT, CDR2 YENEEA. The junction had 3 bases not matched to a gene; V was cut back by 4 bases and J by 3 bases.

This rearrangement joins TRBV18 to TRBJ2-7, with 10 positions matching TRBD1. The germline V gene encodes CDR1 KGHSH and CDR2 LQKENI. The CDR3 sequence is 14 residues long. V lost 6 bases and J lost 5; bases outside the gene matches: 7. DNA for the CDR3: TGTGCCAGCTCCCCCGGGACAGGGGATAACGAGCAGTACGTC. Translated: CASSPGTGDNEQYV.